Listed below are T cell receptor beta chains from one sample, sequenced in a study of Graves' ophthalmopathy and Graves' hyperthyroidism. One entry per CDR3 protein results from TCRdb running MiXCR on the multiplex PCR reads. The table has almost 750,000 distinct CDR3 sequences, about 44% seen once. The source material was peripheral blood. The receptor source for this set is an adult man with Graves' ophthalmopathy. Each CDR3 is given with its conserved first and last residue. A D gene is named only where the DNA matches it firmly. The listing skips clone size in some rows; elsewhere it reads once, few, many or a size class.

d_call: NA; j_call: TRBJ1-1; v_call: TRBV10-3; clone_size: few; cdr3_nt: TGTGCCAGCAGTTGGGTCCTTACCCTCATGAACACTGAAGCTTTCTTT; cdr3_aa: CASSWVLTLMNTEAFF
d_call: NA; j_call: TRBJ1-4; v_call: TRBV29-1; clone_size: many; cdr3_nt: TGCAGCGTTGAAGATAGCGGACAGTCAAGAGAAAAACTGTTTTTT; cdr3_aa: CSVEDSGQSREKLFF
d_call: NA; j_call: TRBJ1-1; v_call: TRBV19; clone_size: few; cdr3_nt: TGTGCCAGTAGTATTCGAACAGGGTACACTGAAGCTTTCTTT; cdr3_aa: CASSIRTGYTEAFF
d_call: TRBD2; j_call: TRBJ2-5; v_call: TRBV29-1; clone_size: NA; cdr3_nt: TGCAGTGCTAGACTACTCGCCGGGACTAGCGGGAGGGGCCGTGAGACCCAGTACTTC; cdr3_aa: CSARLLAGTSGRGRETQYF
d_call: TRBD1; j_call: TRBJ1-5; v_call: TRBV10-3; clone_size: NA; cdr3_nt: TGTGCCATCAGTGAGGCTGCCGGGACAGGGGGTCAGCCCCAGCATTTT; cdr3_aa: CAISEAAGTGGQPQHF
d_call: NA; j_call: TRBJ2-5; v_call: TRBV19; clone_size: many; cdr3_nt: TGTGCCAGTAGCCGTCAGACAGACTCGGAGACCCAGTACTTC; cdr3_aa: CASSRQTDSETQYF
d_call: NA; j_call: TRBJ1-1; v_call: TRBV3-1; clone_size: few; cdr3_nt: TGTGCCAGCAGCCAAGAGCACACCCAGAAAGCTTTCTTT; cdr3_aa: CASSQEHTQKAFF
d_call: TRBD1; j_call: TRBJ2-3; v_call: TRBV7-3; clone_size: NA; cdr3_nt: TGTGCCAGCAGCTTATCAGGGACAGCGGATACGCAGTATTTT; cdr3_aa: CASSLSGTADTQYF
d_call: NA; j_call: TRBJ1-1; v_call: TRBV24-1; clone_size: NA; cdr3_nt: TGTGCCACCAGTGCCTCGGACAATGGCGCTGAAGCTTTCTTT; cdr3_aa: CATSASDNGAEAFF
d_call: NA; j_call: TRBJ2-7; v_call: TRBV19; clone_size: few; cdr3_nt: TGTGCCAGTAGTATGGCTCATTCCTACGAGCAGTACTTC; cdr3_aa: CASSMAHSYEQYF
d_call: NA; j_call: TRBJ2-7; v_call: TRBV2; clone_size: few; cdr3_nt: TGTGCCAGCATGACAGGAGCCCTCTCCTACGAGCAGTACTTC; cdr3_aa: CASMTGALSYEQYF
d_call: TRBD2; j_call: TRBJ2-5; v_call: TRBV7-3; clone_size: many; cdr3_nt: TGTGCCAGCAGCTTAACGGGCTGGGTAGCGGGAGTGCAAGAGACCCAGTACTTC; cdr3_aa: CASSLTGWVAGVQETQYF
d_call: TRBD1; j_call: TRBJ1-1; v_call: TRBV20-1; clone_size: NA; cdr3_nt: TGCAGTGCCGGGACAGGGAGTGGCACTGAAGCTTTCTTT; cdr3_aa: CSAGTGSGTEAFF
d_call: NA; j_call: TRBJ2-3; v_call: TRBV27; clone_size: once; cdr3_nt: TGTGCCAGCAGTTTATCCCTGTCTAGCACAGATACGCAGTATTTT; cdr3_aa: CASSLSLSSTDTQYF
d_call: NA; j_call: TRBJ1-4; v_call: TRBV7-6; clone_size: few; cdr3_nt: TGTGCCAGCAGCTGGGGTTCAGGGATCCCCATACCAACTAATGAAAAACTGTTTTTT; cdr3_aa: CASSWGSGIPIPTNEKLFF
d_call: NA; j_call: TRBJ1-6; v_call: TRBV9; clone_size: many; cdr3_nt: TGTGCCAGCAACCCCGTCGGGACGGGAAATTCACCCCTCCACTTT; cdr3_aa: CASNPVGTGNSPLHF
d_call: TRBD1; j_call: TRBJ1-1; v_call: TRBV5-5; clone_size: NA; cdr3_nt: TGTGCCAGCAGCTTAATATCCCGGGACAGCACTGAAGCTTTCTTT; cdr3_aa: CASSLISRDSTEAFF
d_call: NA; j_call: TRBJ1-1; v_call: TRBV7-9; clone_size: many; cdr3_nt: TGTGCCAGCAGCCAACGGGACACTGAAGCTTTCTTT; cdr3_aa: CASSQRDTEAFF
d_call: NA; j_call: TRBJ1-3; v_call: TRBV19; clone_size: NA; cdr3_nt: TGTGCCAGTGGTTCCCGTGGGGGACCCGGAAACACCATATATTTT; cdr3_aa: CASGSRGGPGNTIYF
d_call: NA; j_call: TRBJ1-6; v_call: TRBV20-1; clone_size: NA; cdr3_nt: TGCAGTGCCCTCCAAATCGGATCCTATAATTCACCCCTCCACTTT; cdr3_aa: CSALQIGSYNSPLHF
d_call: NA; j_call: TRBJ2-2; v_call: TRBV7-3; clone_size: NA; cdr3_nt: TGTGCCAGCAGCTCCGTAATCGCCGGGGAGCTGTTTTTT; cdr3_aa: CASSSVIAGELFF
d_call: TRBD2; j_call: TRBJ2-2; v_call: TRBV5-4; clone_size: NA; cdr3_nt: TGTGCCAGCAGCCCGGGACTAGCGGGGGGGCTCGGGGAGCTGTTTTTT; cdr3_aa: CASSPGLAGGLGELFF
d_call: TRBD1; j_call: TRBJ1-5; v_call: TRBV24-1; clone_size: NA; cdr3_nt: TGTGCCACCAGTGAAAGCGGGACAGGAAGCTTTCAGCCCCAGCATTTT; cdr3_aa: CATSESGTGSFQPQHF
d_call: TRBD1; j_call: TRBJ1-5; v_call: TRBV10-3; clone_size: once; cdr3_nt: TGTGCCATCAGGCCAAAACAGGGGTTAGGTCAGCCCCAGCATTTT; cdr3_aa: CAIRPKQGLGQPQHF
d_call: NA; j_call: TRBJ2-5; v_call: TRBV5-5; clone_size: NA; cdr3_nt: TGTGCCAGCAGCGGAAAGACAAAGACCTTTCAAGAGACCCAGTACTTC; cdr3_aa: CASSGKTKTFQETQYF
d_call: NA; j_call: TRBJ2-7; v_call: TRBV5-8; clone_size: few; cdr3_nt: TGTGCCAGCAGCTTCAGCACGATCGAGCAGTACTTC; cdr3_aa: CASSFSTIEQYF